The subject of this entry is one T cell receptor beta chain. It lacks a known antigen. No base quality values were provided; no much bigger clone lies one nucleotide off. The source of the sample is a study of graft-versus-host responses after intestinal transplantation (dated by TCRdb to about 2021). Broadly, across the study: Recipients received multivisceral, liver-intestinal, or isolated intestinal transplants. Anti-thymocyte globulin induction was given to all recipients, followed by maintenance tacrolimus and steroids for approximately three years. Bulk TCR-beta CDR3 sequencing was used to track graft-versus-host and host-versus-graft alloreactive T cell clones in the graft, circulation and bone marrow after intestinal transplantation. Alloreactive clones were identified by sequencing pre-transplant mixed lymphocyte reaction products and comparing these products with unstimulated pre-transplant donor and recipient T cells. The cohort enrolled some 23 intestinal transplant recipients, one of whom was a retransplant, and a few patients without pretransplant specimens were excluded. A peak of at least 4% donor T cells among recipient peripheral blood mononuclear cells was the definition used for donor T cell macrochimerism. Samples from a few later patients were sequenced in-house on an Illumina MiSeq with MiXCR processing rather than by the commercial service. Study-wide conclusions, independent of this receptor: In the allografts of patients with donor T cell macrochimerism, GvH to HvG T cell clonal ratios were high. GvH clones turned up in recipient bone marrow, with some appearing earlier in ileal mucosa or blood, a pattern consistent with an intestinal mucosal origin. Conclusions were limited by the relatively low number and heterogeneity of intestinal transplant patients. Early after transplant, declines in HvG clones were associated with peak levels of circulating GvH clones.

Library creation used the immunoSEQ multiplex PCR assay. For most patients, genomic DNA was isolated using the Qiagen DNeasy Blood and Tissue Kit and was shipped frozen to Adaptive Biotechnologies for TCR sequencing. For most patients, genomic DNA was subjected to high-throughput TCR-beta CDR3 sequencing by Adaptive Biotechnologies. In the source study's methods: Adaptive's ImmunoSEQ software was the source of the TCR sequencing data for fewer than 20 patients, while a few other patients were processed with MiXCR and VDJtools. CD4 versus CD8 sorting errors were corrected by removing sequences found in both subsets at a frequency ratio below 5:1. CDR3 nucleotide sequences shared between donor and recipient were removed because their origin could not be assigned. To be classed as alloreactive, a clone needed at least 2-fold expansion over unstimulated cells and a minimum CFSE-low frequency of 0.002% (template counts) or 0.001% (read counts). A clone was considered mappable if detected in the sequenced pre-transplant spleen, lymph node, or MLR CFSE-low populations of the donor or recipient. Cumulative frequency of alloreactive clones was calculated as a percentage of all sequences weighted by copy number. This immuneACCESS table, as held by TCRdb, lists in-frame sequences with V and J called but not all clones. Of the missing ones, under half trace to an unresolved V gene in checked studies; the others have no known cause. That table gives V, J and clone size, and the DNA gave D and trimming. The sample data list around 110,000 clones, and about nine tenths of these were observed just once. Approximately 0.17% of the sample belongs to the ten largest clones.

Looking up the germline V gene yields CDR1 SGHTA and CDR2 FQGNSA. Ends trimmed: V by 2 bases, J by 1 base; bases unmatched to a gene: 3. Counted from cysteine to phenylalanine, this CDR3 has 15 amino acids. Only CDR3 DNA is held: 45 bases, read in frame from base 1. The time point label of this sample denotes: cells obtained before transplantation from donor or recipient. CD3+CD4+ and CD3+CD8+ populations were FACS-sorted from unstimulated pre-transplant donor and recipient cells taken from spleen or lymph nodes. Sequenced here: unstimulated CD4+ T cells sorted from spleen or lymph node cells, sampled before intestinal transplant. The TCR sequence derives from a human donor who received an intestinal transplant. In this chain, TRBV7-2 is recombined with TRBJ2-3; TRBD2 fits 7 bases in the junction. The nucleotide sequence reads TGTGCCAGCAGCTTAACTCTAGCGGGCACAGATACGCAGTATTTT. Translation gives CASSLTLAGTDTQYF.